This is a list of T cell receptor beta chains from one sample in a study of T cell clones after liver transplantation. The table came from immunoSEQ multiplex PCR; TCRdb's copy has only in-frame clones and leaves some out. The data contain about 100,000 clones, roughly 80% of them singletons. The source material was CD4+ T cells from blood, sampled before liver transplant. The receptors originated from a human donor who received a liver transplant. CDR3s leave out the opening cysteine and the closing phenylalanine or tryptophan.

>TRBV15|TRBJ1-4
ATSRASNEKLF
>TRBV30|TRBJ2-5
AWSVLQDLYQETQY
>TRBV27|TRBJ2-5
ASSSAYHGETQY
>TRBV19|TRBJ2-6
ASSIEGRAGANVLT
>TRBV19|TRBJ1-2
ASSIGLSRGYT
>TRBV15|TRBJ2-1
ATSTSRNEQF
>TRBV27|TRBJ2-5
ASSYTGTASRETQY
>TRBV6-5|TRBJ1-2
ASSWGYGYT
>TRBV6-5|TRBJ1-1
ASISGRTNTEAF
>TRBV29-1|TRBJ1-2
SVSLNYGYT
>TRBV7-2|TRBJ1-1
ASSSVRAGGRAEAF
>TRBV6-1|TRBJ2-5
ASSEVGTGEETQY
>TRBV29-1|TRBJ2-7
SVGGRQGHYEQY
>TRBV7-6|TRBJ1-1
ASSLASAGSEAF
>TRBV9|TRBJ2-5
ASSVGGIESQETQY
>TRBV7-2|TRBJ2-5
ASTFGGAGSETQY
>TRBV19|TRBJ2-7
ASSITGQGTYEQY
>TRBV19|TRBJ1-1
ASSQDRGPLTNTEAF
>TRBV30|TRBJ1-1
AWKGREDTEAF
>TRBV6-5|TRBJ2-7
ASSYTGGFEQY
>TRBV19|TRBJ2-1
ASSATTRRNNEQF
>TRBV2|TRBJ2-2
ASSASGLNTGELF
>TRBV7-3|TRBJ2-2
ASSLSGTGELF
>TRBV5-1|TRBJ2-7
ASREGYEQY
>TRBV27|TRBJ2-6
ASRAGPRSGANVLT
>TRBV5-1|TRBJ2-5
ASSAGQGRETQY
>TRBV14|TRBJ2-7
ASSQRREQGTQEQY
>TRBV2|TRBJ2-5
ASSPLETQY
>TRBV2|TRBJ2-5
ASSGTTQETQY
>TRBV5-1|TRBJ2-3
ASSLGGNTDTQY
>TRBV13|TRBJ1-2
ASSARQGIYGYT
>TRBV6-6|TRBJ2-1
ASTTGGERGEQF
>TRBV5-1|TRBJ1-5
ASSSGPNQPQH
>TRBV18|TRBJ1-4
ASSPFTGRTNEKLF
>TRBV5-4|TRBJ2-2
ASSLGGGAVGTGELF
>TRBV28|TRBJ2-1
ASSFKASQGPYNEQF
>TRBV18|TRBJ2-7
ASSPTTSSYEQY
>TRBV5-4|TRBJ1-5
ASSYKPRGGPQH
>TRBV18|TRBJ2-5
ASSPPILAGDRETQY
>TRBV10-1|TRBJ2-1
ASSDPIYNEQF
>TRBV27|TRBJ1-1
VSGPIGTEAF
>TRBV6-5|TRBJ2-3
ASSLLAESTDTQY
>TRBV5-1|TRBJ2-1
ASSGSKDSYNEQF
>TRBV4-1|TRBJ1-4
ASSQDNNEKLF
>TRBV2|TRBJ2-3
ASSYGTSGSDTQY
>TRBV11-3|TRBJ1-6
ASSLDHGGSPLH
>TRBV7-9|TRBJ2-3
ASSFTSGRTDTQY
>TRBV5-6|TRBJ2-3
ASSLGRYRADTQY
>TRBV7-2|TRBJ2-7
ASSPPFTSDSYEQY
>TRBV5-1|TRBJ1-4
ASSLGQMRMEKLF
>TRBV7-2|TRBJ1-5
ASSSSAVANQPQH
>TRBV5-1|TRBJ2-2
ASSAQGNTGELF
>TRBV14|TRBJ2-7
ASSQARRGLAIYYEQY
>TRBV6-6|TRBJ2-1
ASSYSDASSYNEQF
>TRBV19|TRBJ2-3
ASSSRPGPEISDTQY
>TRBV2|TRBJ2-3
ASSEAAGSTDTQY
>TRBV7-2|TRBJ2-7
ASSLYTTSYEQY
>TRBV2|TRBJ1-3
AINLRVGNTIY
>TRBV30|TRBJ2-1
AWLSKSSYNEQF